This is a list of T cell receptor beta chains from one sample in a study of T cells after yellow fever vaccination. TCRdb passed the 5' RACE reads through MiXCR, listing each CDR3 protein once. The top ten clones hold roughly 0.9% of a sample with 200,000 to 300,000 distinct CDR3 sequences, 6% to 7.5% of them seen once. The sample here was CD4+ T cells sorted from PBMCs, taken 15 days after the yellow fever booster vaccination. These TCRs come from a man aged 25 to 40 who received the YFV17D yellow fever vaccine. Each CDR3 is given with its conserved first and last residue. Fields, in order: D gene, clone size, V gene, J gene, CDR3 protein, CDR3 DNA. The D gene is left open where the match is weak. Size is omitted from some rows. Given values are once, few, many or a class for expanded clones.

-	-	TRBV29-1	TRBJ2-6	CSVGGGGSTGANVLTF	TGCAGCGTTGGCGGTGGAGGGAGCACTGGGGCCAACGTCCTGACTTTC
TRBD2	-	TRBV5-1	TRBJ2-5	CASSSGTSGRGTQYF	TGCGCCAGCAGCTCCGGGACTAGCGGGAGGGGGACCCAGTACTTC
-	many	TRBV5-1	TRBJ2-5	CASSGGPGETQYF	TGCGCCAGCAGCGGTGGACCCGGAGAGACCCAGTACTTC
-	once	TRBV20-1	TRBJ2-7	CSGRGLYEQYF	TGCAGTGGTCGGGGGTTATACGAGCAGTACTTC
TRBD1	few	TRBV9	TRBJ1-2	CASSVGRDSPYGYTF	TGTGCCAGCAGCGTAGGGCGGGACAGCCCCTATGGCTACACCTTC
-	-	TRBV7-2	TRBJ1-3	CASSDRRKSSGNTIYF	TGTGCCAGCAGCGACCGACGGAAGAGCTCTGGAAACACCATATATTTT
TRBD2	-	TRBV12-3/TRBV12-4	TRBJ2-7	CASSRTSGSVPQYF	TGTGCCAGCAGCCGGACTAGCGGGAGTGTTCCTCAGTACTTC
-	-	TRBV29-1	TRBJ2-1	CSSRAYNEQFF	TGCAGCTCCAGGGCTTACAATGAGCAGTTCTTC
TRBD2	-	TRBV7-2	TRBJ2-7	CASSPSGASSYEQYF	TGTGCCAGCAGCCCTAGCGGGGCTAGCTCCTACGAGCAGTACTTC
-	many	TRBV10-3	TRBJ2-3	CAICPGSTDTQYF	TGTGCCATCTGTCCGGGAAGCACAGATACGCAGTATTTT
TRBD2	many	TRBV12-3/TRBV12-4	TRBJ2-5	CASSFMWEGTQYF	TGTGCCAGCAGTTTTATGTGGGAGGGTACCCAGTACTTC
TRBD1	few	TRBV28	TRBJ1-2	CAIAPGTGGSIFYGYTF	TGTGCCATTGCTCCCGGGACAGGGGGTTCGATCTTCTATGGCTACACCTTC
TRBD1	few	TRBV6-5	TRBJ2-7	CAMNITGADPARVQGVCEQYF	TGTGCCATGAACATCACCGGCGCCGATCCAGCTCGTGTCCAGGGGGTATGCGAGCAGTACTTC
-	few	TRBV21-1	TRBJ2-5	CASSKGAQGKETQYF	TGTGCCAGCAGCAAAGGGGCACAGGGGAAAGAGACCCAGTACTTC
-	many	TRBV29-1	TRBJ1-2	CSVTRGYGYTF	TGCAGCGTGACGCGGGGCTATGGCTACACCTTC
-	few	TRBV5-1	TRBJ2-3	CASNTGTATNFAIDTQYF	TGCGCCAGCAATACCGGGACGGCGACTAACTTCGCAATAGATACGCAGTATTTT
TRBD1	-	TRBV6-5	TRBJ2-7	CASSYRDRGRYEQYF	TGTGCCAGCAGTTACCGAGACAGGGGGCGTTACGAGCAGTACTTC
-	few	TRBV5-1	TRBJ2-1	CASSPGIQPEQFF	TGCGCCAGCAGCCCCGGTATCCAACCTGAGCAGTTCTTC
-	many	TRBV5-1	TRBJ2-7	CASGVAGSYEQYF	TGCGCCAGCGGAGTTGCAGGCTCCTACGAGCAGTACTTC
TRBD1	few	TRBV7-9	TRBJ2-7	CASSFGQGQDEQYF	TGTGCCAGCAGCTTCGGACAGGGGCAGGACGAGCAGTACTTC
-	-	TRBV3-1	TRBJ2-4	CASSQEGVASSLGIQYF	TGTGCCAGCAGCCAAGAAGGAGTCGCCTCTAGCCTGGGCATTCAGTACTTC